This paragraph covers one T cell receptor beta chain sequence. What it binds is unknown. This sample is drawn from a study of T cell responses to AZD1222 COVID-19 vaccine. Points from the study as a whole: CD4 TCRs linked to vaccination spanned spike, dominating at 160-218 and 743-854.

The protocol was immunoSEQ multiplex PCR, while the TCRdb copy is restricted to in-frame clones and leaves out a portion. The sample consists of approximately 150,000 clones, about 91% of them appearing once. V was cut by 0 bases and J by 4 bases, with 12 bases left in between. The CDR3 is 15 residues long. CDR1 and CDR2 from the germline V gene are LNHNV and YYDKDF (reference sequence). The starting material was peripheral blood, obtained on day 0 of AZD1222 vaccination. The chain is built from TRBV15 and TRBJ1-2; possible D gene TRBD1, 6 bases. This sequence originates from an adult in good health. CDR3 bases: TGTGCCACCAGCAGAGATCTAGGACAGTTCTATGGCTACACCTTC. Encoded protein: CATSRDLGQFYGYTF.